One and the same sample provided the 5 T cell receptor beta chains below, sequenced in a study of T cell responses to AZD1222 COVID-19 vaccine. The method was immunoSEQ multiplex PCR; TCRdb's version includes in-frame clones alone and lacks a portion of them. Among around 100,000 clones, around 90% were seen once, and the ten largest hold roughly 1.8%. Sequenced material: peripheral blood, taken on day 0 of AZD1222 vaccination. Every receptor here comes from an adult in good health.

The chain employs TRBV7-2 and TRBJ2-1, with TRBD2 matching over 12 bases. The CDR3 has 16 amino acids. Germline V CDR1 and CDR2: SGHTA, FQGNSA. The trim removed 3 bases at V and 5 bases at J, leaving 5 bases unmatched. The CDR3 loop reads CASSFRTSGTNNEQFF. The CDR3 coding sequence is TGTGCCAGCAGCTTTCGGACTAGCGGGACGAACAATGAGCAGTTCTTC.

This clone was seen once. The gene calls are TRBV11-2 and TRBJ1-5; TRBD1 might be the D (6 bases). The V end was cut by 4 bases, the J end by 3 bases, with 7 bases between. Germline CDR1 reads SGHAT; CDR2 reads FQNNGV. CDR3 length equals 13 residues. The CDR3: CASSWGANQPQHF. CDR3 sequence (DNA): TGTGCCAGCAGCTGGGGGGCCAATCAGCCCCAGCATTTT.

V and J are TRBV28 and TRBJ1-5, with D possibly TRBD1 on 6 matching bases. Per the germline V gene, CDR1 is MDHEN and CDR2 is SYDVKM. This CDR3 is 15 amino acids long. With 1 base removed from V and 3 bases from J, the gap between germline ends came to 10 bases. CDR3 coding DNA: TGTGCCAGCAGTTTATCTCAGGGGTACAATCAGCCCCAGCATTTT. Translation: CASSLSQGYNQPQHF. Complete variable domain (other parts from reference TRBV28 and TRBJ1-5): DVKVTQSSRYLVKRTGEKVFLECVQDMDHENMFWYRQDPGLGLRLIYFSYDVKMKEKGDIPEGYSVSREKKERFSLILESASTNQTSMYLCASSLSQGYNQPQHFGDGTRLSIL.

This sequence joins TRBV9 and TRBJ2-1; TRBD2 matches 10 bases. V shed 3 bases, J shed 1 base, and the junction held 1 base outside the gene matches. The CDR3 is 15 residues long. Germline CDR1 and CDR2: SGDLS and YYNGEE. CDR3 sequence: CASSASGSSYNEQFF. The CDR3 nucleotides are TGTGCCAGCAGCGCTAGCGGGAGTTCCTACAATGAGCAGTTCTTC.

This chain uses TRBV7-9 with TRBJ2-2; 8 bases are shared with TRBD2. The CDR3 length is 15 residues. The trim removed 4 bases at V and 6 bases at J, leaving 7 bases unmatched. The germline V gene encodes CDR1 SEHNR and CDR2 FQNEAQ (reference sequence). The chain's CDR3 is CASSSPGLEPGELFF. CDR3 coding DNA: TGTGCCAGCAGCTCGCCGGGACTAGAGCCCGGGGAGCTGTTTTTT.